The present entry profiles one T cell receptor (beta chain) with its context. Its target is unknown. From the 5' RACE reads, TCRdb called clonotypes with MiXCR, one entry per CDR3 protein. This sample has 50,000 to 75,000 distinct CDR3 sequences; around 4% occur once, and the top ten carry roughly 2.6%. V lost 5 bases to trimming and J lost 4 bases, with 14 bases between them. The V gene's germline CDR1 is LNHNV and CDR2 YYDKDF (reference sequence). The CDR3 covers 14 residues. This sample was included in a study of neurological immune-mediated disorders. The study's findings and limits: HTLV-1-associated myelopathy had the most TCR clonal expansion, whereas multiple sclerosis had the least (lower than in healthy controls).

This TCR came from a man in his fifties with multiple sclerosis. The chain couples TRBV15 to TRBJ1-2; the D gene is possibly TRBD1 (5 bases). Sequencing was carried out using PBMCs. The DNA of the CDR3 is TGTGCCACCAGCCGAGGTAAAACAGGCTATGGCTACACCTTC. It is translated as CATSRGKTGYGYTF. Drawing the rest from reference TRBV15 and TRBJ1-2, the complete variable domain is DAMVIQNPRYQVTQFGKPVTLSCSQTLNHNVMYWYQQKSSQAPKLLFHYYDKDFNNEADTPDNFQSRRPNTSFCFLDIRSPGLGDTAMYLCATSRGKTGYGYTFGSGTRLTVV.